One and the same sample provided the 25 T cell receptor beta chains below, sequenced in a study of blood T cell repertoires in COVID-19. Assay used: immunoSEQ multiplex PCR; TCRdb lists only in-frame clones, some missing. Of 50,000 to 65,000 clones detected, 81% appear once; the ten largest clones hold roughly 5.5%. Material for sequencing was peripheral blood. The receptor set was obtained from an older woman with acute or convalescent COVID-19.

V usage is TRBV21-1 and J usage is TRBJ2-7; TRBD1, the table's D call, was not compared with the DNA. TRBV21-1 is termed a pseudogene. The CDR3 length is 16 residues. The CDR3 DNA is TGTGCCAGCAGCATGGGGGACAGCCCTCCGAACTACGAGCAGTACTTC. Translating gives CASSMGDSPPNYEQYF.

The chain has TRBV7-9 and TRBJ2-4; D unresolved. Trimming stripped 1 base from V and 4 bases from J, with 8 bases between. This CDR3 spans 14 amino acids. Germline V CDR1 and CDR2: SEHNR, FQNEAQ (reference sequence). Written as DNA, the CDR3 is TGTGCCAGCAGCTTAGTCACTGCTAAAAACATTCAGTACTTC. Amino acids: CASSLVTAKNIQYF.

The V and J genes are TRBV30 and TRBJ2-7; 7 bases are shared with TRBD2. The germline V gene encodes CDR1 GTSNPN and CDR2 SVGIG (reference sequence). Trimming took 4 bases from V and 4 from J; bases not matched to a gene: 4. The CDR3 loop spans 12 amino acids. The CDR3 sequence: CAWNGRTYEQYF. DNA for the CDR3: TGTGCCTGGAACGGGAGGACGTACGAGCAGTACTTC.

V and J are TRBV19 and TRBJ2-3, with 9 positions matching TRBD2. The length of the CDR3 is 13 residues. V shed 6 bases and J 6 bases; nucleotides not matched to a gene: 4. In germline, CDR1 is LNHDA, CDR2 SQIVND (reference sequence). CDR3 bases: TGTGCCAGTAGAGCGGGGGGTTTGGATACGCAGTATTTT. Its translation is CASRAGGLDTQYF.

The V and J genes are TRBV2 and TRBJ2-2; 8 bases match TRBD1. Germline CDR1 SNHLY, CDR2 FYNNEI. V shed 5 bases, J shed 6 bases, and the junction held 2 bases outside the gene matches. This CDR3 has 13 amino acids. CDR3 nucleotides: TGTGCCAGCAGTAACAGGGGGGCCGGGGAGCTGTTTTTT. Its translation is CASSNRGAGELFF.

The V and J genes are TRBV20-1 and TRBJ2-7, with D possibly matching TRBD1 (5 bases). There are 11 residues in the CDR3. In germline, CDR1 is DFQATT, CDR2 SNEGSKA (reference sequence). With 8 bases removed from V and 6 bases from J, the gap between germline ends came to 14 bases. The CDR3 DNA is TGCAGTTCGGACATAAAGACCGAGCAGTACTTC. Translated: CSSDIKTEQYF.

This chain's CDR3 is CASSPGGGPAKNIQYF. The CDR3 nucleotides read TGTGCCAGCAGCCCGGGAGGGGGCCCAGCCAAAAACATTCAGTACTTC. The V call is TRBV7-2, the J call TRBJ2-4; D possibly corresponds to TRBD2 (8 bases). Trimming removed 5 bases from V and 0 bases from J, with 14 bases in between. CDR1 is SGHTA, CDR2 FQGNSA, per germline. The CDR3 spans 16 residues. The full variable domain, completed using reference TRBV7-2 and TRBJ2-4, is GAGVSQSPSNKVTEKGKDVELRCDPISGHTALYWYRQSLGQGLEFLIYFQGNSAPDKSGLPSDRFSAERTGGSVSTLTIQRTQQEDSAVYLCASSPGGGPAKNIQYFGAGTRLSVL.

The V and J genes are TRBV15 and TRBJ2-4; 7 bases map to TRBD1. Germline V gives CDR1 LNHNV, CDR2 YYDKDF (reference sequence). The V gene end was trimmed by 6 bases and the J gene end by 0 bases; junction bases not matched to a gene: 11. There are 17 residues in the CDR3. The CDR3 spells CATRTDRARTAKNIQYF. The CDR3 bases are TGTGCCACCAGAACTGACAGGGCCCGGACAGCCAAAAACATTCAGTACTTC.

A word on this clone: A much larger clone is a single base away; this may be a read error. V is TRBV29-1 and J is TRBJ1-1, with D perhaps matching TRBD1 (5 bases). Germline CDR1 reads SQVTM; CDR2 reads ANQGSEA. Trimming left V 3 bases short and J 5 bases short, with 19 bases between. The CDR3 contains 15 residues. CDR3 sequence: CSVEGCDGGETEAFF. CDR3 nucleotide sequence: TGCAGCGTTGAGGGGTGCGACGGGGGGGAGACTGAAGCTTTCTTT.

V is TRBV6-1 and J is TRBJ2-2; 9 bases agree with TRBD2. V shed 8 bases and J 2 bases; nucleotides not matched to a gene: 9. Looked up from germline, CDR1 is MNHNS and CDR2 is SASEGT. The CDR3 extends over 16 amino acids. The DNA of the CDR3 is TGTGCCAGCGGTGGTAGCGGGGGTTTAAACACCGGGGAGCTGTTTTTT. Its translation is CASGGSGGLNTGELFF.

This clone appeared a few times. The chain combines TRBV30 with TRBJ1-5; D uncertain. V dropped 2 bases and J dropped 1 base, with 6 bases sitting between them. The CDR3 is made up of 13 amino acids. Looked up from germline, CDR1 is GTSNPN and CDR2 is SVGIG (reference sequence). The DNA for the CDR3 is TGTGCCTGGAGTCGAGGGAGCAATCAGCCCCAGCATTTT. It encodes CAWSRGSNQPQHF.

The genes are TRBV6-2 or TRBV6-3 and TRBJ1-5; D may be TRBD1 (5 bases). V lost 5 bases, J lost 4 bases, and 12 bases lay in between. The CDR3 length is 14 residues. Germline V gives CDR1 MNHEY, CDR2 SVGEGT. The CDR3 DNA is TGTGCCAGCAGTCCAACCCCAGGGAATCAGCCCCAGCATTTT. This sequence encodes CASSPTPGNQPQHF.

The rearrangement uses TRBV19 and TRBJ2-7; D gene unclear. CDR1 and CDR2 (germline): LNHDA, SQIVND (reference sequence). V lost 1 base and J 0 bases, leaving 7 bases between the germline ends. This CDR3 comprises 14 residues. The CDR3 DNA reads TGTGCCAGTAGTATAGGCGGAAGCTCCTACGAGCAGTACTTC. Residues: CASSIGGSSYEQYF.

The chain employs TRBV14 and TRBJ1-3; no clear D. The V end was cut by 1 base, the J end by 0 bases, with 7 bases between. Germline values: CDR1 SGHDN, CDR2 FVKESK. This CDR3 is 15 amino acids long. The CDR3 sequence: CASSQALYSGNTIYF. The CDR3 region has the DNA TGTGCCAGCAGCCAAGCACTTTACTCTGGAAACACCATATATTTT.

The V gene is TRBV3-1 (or the pseudogene TRBV3-2), the J gene TRBJ2-2; D may be TRBD2 (5 bases). This CDR3 contains 15 residues. The V end lost 1 base, the J end lost 6 bases, and 12 bases lay between the germline ends. CDR1 LGHDT and CDR2 YNNKEL come from the germline V gene (reference sequence). This CDR3 reads CASSQGIGVAGELFF. The DNA of the CDR3 is TGTGCCAGCAGCCAAGGGATCGGGGTCGCCGGGGAGCTGTTTTTT.

V is TRBV6-6 and J is TRBJ2-2, with 7 bases identical to TRBD2. CDR3 length: 15 residues. Trimming at V came to 6 bases and at J to 1 base, leaving 5 bases not matched to a gene. Germline values: CDR1 MNHNY, CDR2 SVGAGI (reference sequence). The CDR3 region has the DNA TGTGCCAGCAGGTTGAGCGGGGTGAACACCGGGGAGCTGTTTTTT. Translation gives CASRLSGVNTGELFF.

The chain links TRBV3-1 (or the pseudogene TRBV3-2) to TRBJ1-2, with D perhaps TRBD1 (5 bases). V was trimmed by 1 base and J by 0 bases, leaving 9 bases between them. The CDR3 is 15 amino acids. Germline-derived CDR1 and CDR2 are LGHDT and YNNKEL (reference sequence). The CDR3 loop is CASSQGQPSNYGYTF. The CDR3 region has the DNA TGTGCCAGCAGCCAAGGACAGCCATCTAACTATGGCTACACCTTC.

The rearrangement uses TRBV29-1 and TRBJ1-1; D might be TRBD1 (6 bases). The V end was cut by 7 bases, the J end by 0 bases, with 12 bases between. The CDR3 runs 13 residues. Germline assignment: CDR1 SQVTM and CDR2 ANQGSEA. The CDR3 loop is CSGTGHLNTEAFF. The CDR3 DNA sequence: TGCAGCGGAACGGGACATTTGAACACTGAAGCTTTCTTT.

As DNA, the CDR3 is TGTGCCAGCAGAAGGACAGACAATCAGCCCCAGCATTTT. It specifies CASRRTDNQPQHF. The chain joins TRBV25-1 to TRBJ1-5, with D possibly matching TRBD1 (6 bases). This CDR3 contains 13 residues. Trimming left V 6 bases short and J 3 bases short, with 9 bases between. Per the germline V gene, CDR1 is MGHDK and CDR2 is SYGVNS.

Concerning this clone itself: Since the CDR3 does not end with the conserved phenylalanine or tryptophan, this likely comes from a read error. The CDR3 nucleotides are TGTGCCATCAGTGAGTTGGGACAGCGCTCACCCCTCCACCTT. Residues: CAISELGQRSPLHL. The rearrangement links TRBV10-3 to TRBJ1-6, with 7 positions matching TRBD1. There are 14 residues in the CDR3. V lost 1 base, J lost 10 bases, and 4 bases stayed unmatched. The germline CDR1 and CDR2 sequences are ENHRY and SYGVKD.

The chain recombines TRBV6-5 with TRBJ2-5; D is possibly TRBD1 (6 bases). Per the germline V gene, CDR1 is MNHEY and CDR2 is SVGAGI. The germline V and J ends were trimmed by 7 bases and 4 bases, with 19 bases remaining between them. The CDR3 extends over 15 amino acids. In DNA form, the CDR3 reads TGTGCCAGCATTGTTCGGGCAGGGGATTTAGAGACCCAGTACTTC. Translating it yields CASIVRAGDLETQYF.

V gene TRBV19 combines with J gene TRBJ2-7; TRBD1 matches at 9 bases. This CDR3 has 14 residues. V lost 5 bases, J lost 3 bases, and 5 bases stayed unmatched. Germline V gives CDR1 LNHDA, CDR2 SQIVND (reference sequence). The CDR3 coding sequence is TGTGCCAGTAGTTCGGGACAGGGCAACTACGAGCAGTACTTC. Residues: CASSSGQGNYEQYF.

This chain joins TRBV7-3 and TRBJ2-1; 8 nucleotides agree with TRBD2. This CDR3 is built from 14 residues. V was clipped by 5 bases and J by 7 bases; unmatched bases: 7. Germline assignment: CDR1 SGHTA and CDR2 FQGTGA. CDR3: CASSIGGARNEQFF. DNA for the CDR3: TGTGCCAGCAGCATCGGGGGGGCCAGGAATGAGCAGTTCTTC.

The chain is built from TRBV30 and TRBJ2-3; no clear D gene. V was pared by 4 bases and J by 2 bases, with 10 bases between. From germline, CDR1 is GTSNPN and CDR2 SVGIG (reference sequence). The CDR3 sequence is 13 residues long. The CDR3 reads CAWTHSSTDTQYF. The CDR3 DNA sequence: TGTGCCTGGACGCACAGCTCCACAGATACGCAGTATTTT.

CDR3 nucleotides: TGTGCCAGCAGCTTAACCTCGTCAGGGGGAAAACCGACCGGGGAGCTGTTTTTT. It is translated as CASSLTSSGGKPTGELFF. This sequence joins TRBV7-3 and TRBJ2-2; 7 bases are shared with TRBD1. Germline CDR1 SGHTA, CDR2 FQGTGA. The CDR3 is 18 residues long. V trimming: 0 bases; J trimming: 5 bases; junction bases outside the gene matches: 12.